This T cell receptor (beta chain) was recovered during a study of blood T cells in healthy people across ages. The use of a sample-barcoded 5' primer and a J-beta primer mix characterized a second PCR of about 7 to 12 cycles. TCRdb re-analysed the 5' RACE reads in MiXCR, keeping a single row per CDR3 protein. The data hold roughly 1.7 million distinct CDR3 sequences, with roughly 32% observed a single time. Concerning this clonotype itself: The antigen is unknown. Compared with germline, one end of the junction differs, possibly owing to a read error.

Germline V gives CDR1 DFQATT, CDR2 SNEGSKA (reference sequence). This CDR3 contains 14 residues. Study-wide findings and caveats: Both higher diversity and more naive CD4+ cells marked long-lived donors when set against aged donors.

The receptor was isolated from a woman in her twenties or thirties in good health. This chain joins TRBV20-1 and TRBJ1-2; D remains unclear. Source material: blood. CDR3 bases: TGCAATGCTAGAGACGCCAGAGCTAACTATGGCTACACCTTC. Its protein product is CNARDARANYGYTF.